Each of the 28 T cell receptor beta chains below was sequenced from the same sample in a study of identical twins. TCRdb redid the calling of the 5' RACE reads with MiXCR, one entry per CDR3 protein. Of a few hundred thousand distinct CDR3 sequences listed, about 18% were seen once; the top ten hold roughly 12%. The sequencing input was naive T cells sorted from blood. The receptor set was obtained from a man between 50 and 59 years old in good health.

The chain combines TRBV18 with TRBJ2-7; 8 bases match TRBD1. Germline assignment: CDR1 KGHSH and CDR2 LQKENI. The V gene end was trimmed by 0 bases and the J gene end by 7 bases; junction bases not matched to a gene: 5. The CDR3 is 14 amino acids. CDR3: CASSPPQGAREQYF. CDR3 bases: TGTGCCAGCTCACCACCGCAGGGGGCGCGTGAGCAGTACTTC.

This chain joins TRBV15 and TRBJ1-1; D remains unclear. CDR3 size: 13 residues. CDR1 and CDR2 from the germline V gene are LNHNV and YYDKDF (reference sequence). Trimming removed 8 bases from V and 1 base from J, with 11 bases in between. The CDR3 sequence is CATRLGENTEAFF. The CDR3 nucleotides read TGTGCCACCCGTCTGGGTGAGAACACTGAAGCTTTCTTT.

This clonotype was detected ten times or more. The chain carries TRBV20-1 and TRBJ2-3, with 9 bases aligning to TRBD1. This CDR3 has 15 residues. V lost 5 bases and J lost 5; bases outside the gene matches: 11. Germline values: CDR1 DFQATT, CDR2 SNEGSKA (reference sequence). The CDR3 protein is CSAVSGTGKGDTQYF. The DNA of the CDR3 is TGCAGTGCTGTATCCGGGACAGGGAAGGGAGATACGCAGTATTTT.

This clonotype was detected only a few times. This CDR3 reads CASSVGGSGRANPHYNEQFF. The DNA for the CDR3 is TGTGCCAGCAGCGTAGGCGGTAGCGGGAGGGCCAATCCCCACTACAATGAGCAGTTCTTC. The chain recombines TRBV9 with TRBJ2-1; 11 bases are a match to TRBD2. Per germline, CDR1 SGDLS and CDR2 YYNGEE. The CDR3 has 20 residues. V shed 0 bases, J shed 3 bases, and the junction held 14 bases outside the gene matches.

CDR3 protein: CASSGGAGANTGELFF. CDR3 in DNA: TGTGCCAGCAGCGGCGGGGCGGGCGCGAACACCGGGGAGCTGTTTTTT. The chain joins TRBV6-2 or TRBV6-3 to TRBJ2-2; possibly TRBD2 for D (6 bases). V shed 6 bases and J shed 0 bases, with 14 bases lying between them. CDR3 size: 16 residues. Per the germline V gene, CDR1 is MNHEY and CDR2 is SVGEGT.

The chain combines TRBV5-6 with TRBJ2-3; TRBD2 might be the D (6 bases). V was cut by 5 bases and J by 5 bases, with 18 bases left in between. This CDR3 contains 15 residues. Per germline, CDR1 SGHDT and CDR2 YYEEEE. The CDR3 DNA is TGTGCCAGCAGGGAGGGGACGGCTGTTAGAGATACGCAGTATTTT. The encoded protein is CASREGTAVRDTQYF.

This clonotype was detected only a few times. The chain recombines TRBV20-1 with TRBJ2-1; no clear D gene. Germline V gives CDR1 DFQATT, CDR2 SNEGSKA (reference sequence). The V end was cut by 1 base, the J end by 7 bases, with 26 bases between. This CDR3 contains 18 residues. For the CDR3, the DNA is TGCAGTGCTAGAGGTCAGGAACTAATTGAATATTTGGCAAATGAGCAGTTCTTC. This translates into CSARGQELIEYLANEQFF.

The sample holds many counts of this clonotype. J is TRBJ2-3 and V is TRBV7-9; D remains unclear. Trimming took off 4 bases at V and 0 bases at J, with 5 bases between the two ends. Germline CDR1 is SEHNR and CDR2 is FQNEAQ (reference sequence). CDR3 size: 13 residues. The CDR3 region is CASSYPSTDTQYF. For the CDR3, the DNA is TGTGCCAGCAGCTACCCTAGCACAGATACGCAGTATTTT.

This chain uses TRBV12-3 or TRBV12-4 with TRBJ1-4, with TRBD1 as a possible D gene (5 bases). V was cut by 7 bases and J by 8 bases, with 29 bases left in between. This CDR3 region has 18 residues. The CDR3 DNA sequence: TGTGCCAGCACAAAATTTCCGCCAGGGACGAACGTAGGGGAAAAACTGTTTTTT. This gives the protein CASTKFPPGTNVGEKLFF.

The chain employs TRBV25-1 and TRBJ2-7, with 12 bases matching TRBD2. V lost 4 bases to trimming and J lost 3 bases; unmatched junction nucleotides: 4. CDR1 is MGHDK and CDR2 is SYGVNS in the germline V gene. This CDR3 is 15 amino acids long. The CDR3 region is CASSASTSGSYEQYF. The CDR3 DNA reads as TGTGCCAGCAGTGCGTCGACTAGCGGGAGCTACGAGCAGTACTTC.

This clonotype was observed a handful of times. The V call is TRBV12-3 or TRBV12-4, the J call TRBJ1-6; D call uncertain. The V gene lost 4 bases and the J gene lost 0 bases, with 13 bases spanning the gap. This CDR3 has 17 residues. CDR3 in amino acids: CASSSMADFSYNSPLHF. DNA for the CDR3: TGTGCCAGCAGTTCCATGGCGGACTTCTCCTATAATTCACCCCTCCACTTT.

Only a few counts were recorded for this clonotype. The CDR3 loop is CASSLDYGSTDTQYF. The CDR3 DNA is TGTGCCAGCAGCCTGGACTACGGCAGCACAGATACGCAGTATTTT. The chain employs TRBV5-4 and TRBJ2-3, with D maybe TRBD2 (6 bases). Trimming removed 4 bases from V and 0 bases from J, with 12 bases in between. CDR3 length equals 15 residues. From germline, CDR1 is SGHNT and CDR2 YYREEE (reference sequence). Together with reference TRBV5-4 and TRBJ2-3, the CDR3 gives the full variable domain: ETGVTQSPTHLIKTRGQQVTLRCSSQSGHNTVSWYQQALGQGPQFIFQYYREEENGRGNFPPRFSGLQFPNYSSELNVNALELDDSALYLCASSLDYGSTDTQYFGPGTRLTVL.

This clonotype was seen more than once but under ten times. The chain links TRBV12-3 or TRBV12-4 to TRBJ2-7; 8 bases agree with TRBD2. V lost 7 bases, J lost 6 bases, and 5 bases stayed unmatched. The CDR3 runs 12 residues. The CDR3 region is CASTPGGVEQYF. The CDR3 coding sequence is TGTGCCAGCACCCCCGGGGGGGTCGAGCAGTACTTC.

In its sample, this clonotype was seen many times. This chain uses TRBV20-1 with TRBJ1-4, with a possible D match to TRBD1 (5 bases). The V gene lost 5 bases and the J gene lost 7 bases, with 17 bases spanning the gap. The CDR3 is made up of 14 amino acids. Germline V gene sequence: CDR1 DFQATT, CDR2 SNEGSKA (reference sequence). The CDR3 protein is CSAPRRDRTEKLFF. For the CDR3, the DNA is TGCAGTGCTCCCCGGCGGGACCGGACTGAAAAACTGTTTTTT.

The gene calls are TRBV29-1 and TRBJ2-1; D may be TRBD1 or TRBD2 (5 bases each). Trimming took 3 bases from V and 5 from J, leaving 11 bases between them. The CDR3 is 13 amino acids. CDR1 SQVTM and CDR2 ANQGSEA come from the germline V gene. The CDR3 nucleotides read TGCAGCGTTGACAGGGAGAATGACAATGAGCAGTTCTTC. This translates into CSVDRENDNEQFF.

This sequence joins TRBV20-1 and TRBJ2-7; D may be TRBD1 (6 bases). Germline-derived CDR1 and CDR2 are DFQATT and SNEGSKA (reference sequence). The CDR3 is 11 residues long. CDR3 DNA sequence: TGCAGCGCCCTAGGGGGCTACGAGCAGTACTTC. This sequence encodes CSALGGYEQYF.

This clonotype was found many times. This chain links TRBV15 with TRBJ2-6; 8 bases agree with TRBD1. The CDR3 extends over 19 amino acids. Germline loops: CDR1 LNHNV, CDR2 YYDKDF (reference sequence). The ends lost 0 bases at V and 0 bases at J; junction bases unmatched: 7. CDR3 sequence (DNA): TGTGCCACCAGCAGAGATGCGACAGGGGTGGTCTCTGGGGCCAACGTCCTGACTTTC. It yields the protein CATSRDATGVVSGANVLTF.

A few counts support this clonotype. The CDR3 DNA follows: TGTGCCAGCAGATACGGAGAGACCGGGGAGCTGTTTTTT. Amino acids: CASRYGETGELFF. The rearrangement links TRBV13 to TRBJ2-2, with unresolved D. Germline CDR1 PRHDT, CDR2 FYEKMQ (reference sequence). CDR3 length equals 13 residues. Trimming took 6 bases from V and 5 from J, leaving 10 bases between them.

The chain joins TRBV12-3 or TRBV12-4 to TRBJ2-3; the D gene is possibly TRBD1 (8 bases). V lost 7 bases and J lost 3, with 14 bases in between. The length of the CDR3 is 14 residues. CDR3 DNA: TGTGCCAGCACCAACAGGGGGGGTACAGATACGCAGTATTTT. Translating it yields CASTNRGGTDTQYF.

The table lists this clonotype with a few counts. CDR3 sequence reads: CASSLQGSINQPQHF. In DNA, the CDR3 is TGCGCCAGCAGCTTGCAGGGGTCGATCAATCAGCCCCAGCATTTT. This sequence joins TRBV5-1 and TRBJ1-5, with a possible D match to TRBD1 (6 bases). CDR1 SGHRS and CDR2 YFSETQ come from the germline V gene. The CDR3 sequence is 15 residues long. Between the trimmed V and J ends, which lost 1 base and 3 bases, there was a span of 11 bases.

This clonotype was counted only a few times. V usage is TRBV10-3 and J usage is TRBJ2-7, with 9 positions matching TRBD1. This CDR3 contains 13 residues. The germline gives CDR1 ENHRY, CDR2 SYGVKD. The junction had 5 bases not matched to a gene; V was cut back by 6 bases and J by 5 bases. CDR3 sequence (DNA): TGTGCCATCAGGGGACAGGGACTGAACGAGCAGTACTTC. This gives the protein CAIRGQGLNEQYF.

V and J are TRBV11-2 and TRBJ2-1; D gene ambiguous. Germline values: CDR1 SGHAT, CDR2 FQNNGV. Trimming took 0 bases from V and 9 from J, leaving 12 bases between them. This CDR3 spans 14 amino acids. The CDR3 DNA is TGTGCCAGCAGCTTAGATCGATTTTTGGGTGAGCAGTTCTTC. This gives the protein CASSLDRFLGEQFF.

A few counts support this clonotype. CDR3 in DNA: TGTGCCAGCAGTATTCGGACAGGGCGCGAGCAGTACTTC. Translation gives CASSIRTGREQYF. The chain has TRBV6-1 and TRBJ2-7, with 8 bases lining up with TRBD1. V trimming: 5 bases; J trimming: 6 bases; junction bases outside the gene matches: 6. This CDR3 spans 13 amino acids. The germline CDR1 and CDR2 sequences are MNHNS and SASEGT.

V and J are TRBV29-1 and TRBJ2-7; a weak D match, TRBD1 (6 bases). Per the germline V gene, CDR1 is SQVTM and CDR2 is ANQGSEA. The CDR3 is 12 amino acids. V gave up 4 bases and J gave up 2 bases, with 9 bases separating them. The CDR3 loop is CSVAGTTYEQYF. The CDR3 nucleotides read TGCAGCGTTGCTGGGACAACCTACGAGCAGTACTTC.

This clonotype has just a few counts. This sequence joins TRBV7-2 and TRBJ2-1, with D possibly being TRBD2 (5 bases). Deletions cut 2 bases from V and 9 bases from J, with 17 bases between. The CDR3 consists of 15 residues. Per the germline V gene, CDR1 is SGHTA and CDR2 is FQGNSA. CDR3 loop: CASSLLRPSRGEQFF. CDR3 in DNA: TGTGCCAGCAGCTTATTAAGGCCTAGCCGGGGTGAGCAGTTCTTC.

The chain joins TRBV5-1 to TRBJ2-1; 8 bases match TRBD1. The CDR3 sequence is 15 residues long. CDR1 and CDR2 (germline): SGHRS, YFSETQ. V lost 3 bases and J lost 4; bases outside the gene matches: 6. CDR3 residues: CASSWGTGEYNEQFF. CDR3 DNA: TGCGCCAGCAGCTGGGGGACAGGAGAGTACAATGAGCAGTTCTTC.

The gene calls are TRBV29-1 and TRBJ2-3; TRBD1 might be the D (7 bases). This CDR3 spans 12 amino acids. Germline values: CDR1 SQVTM, CDR2 ANQGSEA. Trimming removed 7 bases at V and 6 bases at J, with 14 bases between. The CDR3 sequence: CSAWTGGDTQYF. The DNA of the CDR3 is TGCAGCGCCTGGACAGGAGGGGATACGCAGTATTTT.

This clonotype has at least ten counts. The CDR3 spells CSARDSRPETVGEQYF. Written as DNA, the CDR3 is TGCAGTGCTAGAGATTCGAGACCAGAAACTGTGGGCGAGCAGTACTTC. J is TRBJ2-7 and V is TRBV20-1, with no clear D. There are 16 residues in the CDR3. Germline CDR1 reads DFQATT; CDR2 reads SNEGSKA (reference sequence). V was cut by 0 bases and J by 6 bases, with 21 bases left in between.